These 2 T cell receptor beta chains originate from one sample sequenced in a study of OX40 agonist ivuxolimab in advanced cancers. Some clones are missing from TCRdb's copy, which holds only in-frame ones; the method was immunoSEQ multiplex PCR. The sample lists 65,000 to 80,000 clones, over 85% seen once, with less than 7% in the top ten. The sample consisted of CD4+ or CD8+ T cells sorted from blood, taken in a trial of the OX40 agonist ivuxolimab. The receptors stem from an adult with an advanced solid tumor such as melanoma, head and neck, liver or kidney cancer.

The CDR3 DNA reads TGCAGCGTTGAAGGGGGCAGGACTAACTATGGCTACACCTTC. It encodes CSVEGGRTNYGYTF. V gene TRBV29-1 combines with J gene TRBJ1-2; D is possibly TRBD1 (5 bases). The germline gives CDR1 SQVTM, CDR2 ANQGSEA. This CDR3 is built from 14 residues. V lost 1 base, J lost 0 bases, and 9 bases lay in between.

As regards this clone: Germline and junction disagree at one end, which may indicate a read error. The chain joins TRBV30 to TRBJ1-2; D remains unclear. In germline, CDR1 is GTSNPN, CDR2 SVGIG (reference sequence). The CDR3 totals 10 residues. CDR3 protein: CAGRYYGYTF. In nucleotides, the CDR3 is TGTGCCGGGAGATATTATGGCTACACCTTC.